Below, one TCR beta chain is given with its context. The repertoire was sequenced with immunoSEQ multiplex PCR; TCRdb's copy has only in-frame clones and lacks some. Of some 70,000 clones in the sample, 85% to 90% were seen once. Germline CDR1 is SQVTM and CDR2 is ANQGSEA. The CDR3 is 14 amino acids. V trimming: 5 bases; J trimming: 11 bases; junction bases outside the gene matches: 12. This sample is drawn from a study of Tregs in tolerant kidney transplant recipients. This chain links TRBV29-1 with TRBJ2-5, with 12 bases matching TRBD1. The sequencing used CD4+ T cells from blood, collected before the transplant. The source is a human donor who received a combined kidney and bone marrow transplant. CDR3 DNA: TGCAGCGTTAAACCGGGACAGGGGGCGGGTGAGCAGTACTTC. Translation: CSVKPGQGAGEQYF.